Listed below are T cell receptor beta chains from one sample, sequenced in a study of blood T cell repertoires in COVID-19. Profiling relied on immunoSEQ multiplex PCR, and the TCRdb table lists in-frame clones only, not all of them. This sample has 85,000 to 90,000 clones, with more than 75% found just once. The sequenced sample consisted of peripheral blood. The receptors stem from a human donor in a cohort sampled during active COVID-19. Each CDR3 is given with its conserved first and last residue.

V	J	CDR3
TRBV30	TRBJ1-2	CAWSVPKLDYGYTF
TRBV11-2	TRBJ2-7	CASSFGQSYEQYF
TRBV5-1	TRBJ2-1	CASSLAPGGLSREQFF
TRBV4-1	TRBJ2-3	CASSQNGLEADTQYF
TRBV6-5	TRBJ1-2	CATSPGAGYLHGYTF
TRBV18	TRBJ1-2	CASSPSGGSGYTF
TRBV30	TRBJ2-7	CAWSTAGPSYEQYF
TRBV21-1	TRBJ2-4	CASSKVELGGQGAAKNIQYF
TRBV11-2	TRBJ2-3	CASRGGSTQYF
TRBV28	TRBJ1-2	CASSSGGSYGYTF
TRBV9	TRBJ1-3	CASSVMEAVSGNTIYF
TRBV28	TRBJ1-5	CASTPPGRESTAPQHF
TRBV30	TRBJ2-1	CAWRDFASYNEQFF
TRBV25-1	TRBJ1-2	CASSEYDRPGGYTF
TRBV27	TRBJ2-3	CASSPKQAASTDTQYF
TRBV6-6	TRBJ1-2	CASSSDRVEGYTF
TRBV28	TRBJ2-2	CASRSAGLAGGPVGTGELFF